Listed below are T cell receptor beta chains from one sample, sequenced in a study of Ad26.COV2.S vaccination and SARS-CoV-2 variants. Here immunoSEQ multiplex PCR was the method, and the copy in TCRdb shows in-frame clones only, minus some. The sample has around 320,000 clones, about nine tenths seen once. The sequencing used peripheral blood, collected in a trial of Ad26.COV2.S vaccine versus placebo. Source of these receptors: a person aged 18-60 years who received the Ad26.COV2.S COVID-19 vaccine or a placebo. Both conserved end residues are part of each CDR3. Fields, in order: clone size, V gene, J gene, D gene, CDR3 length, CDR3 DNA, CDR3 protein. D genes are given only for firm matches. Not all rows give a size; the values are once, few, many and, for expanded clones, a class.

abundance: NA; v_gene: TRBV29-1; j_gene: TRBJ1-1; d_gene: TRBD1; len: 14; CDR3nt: TGCAGCGTAAGGGACAGGGGGATGAACACTGAAGCTTTCTTT; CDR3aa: CSVRDRGMNTEAFF
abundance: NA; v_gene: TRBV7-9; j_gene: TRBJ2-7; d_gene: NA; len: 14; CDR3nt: TGTGCCAGCAGCTTATATGGGTTGGTCGACGAGCAGTACTTC; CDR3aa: CASSLYGLVDEQYF
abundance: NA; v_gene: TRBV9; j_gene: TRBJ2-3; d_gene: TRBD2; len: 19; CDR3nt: TGTGCCAGCAGCGTAGTTAGCCCCGGGGTAGCGGGGGGCGAGGATACGCAGTATTTT; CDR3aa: CASSVVSPGVAGGEDTQYF
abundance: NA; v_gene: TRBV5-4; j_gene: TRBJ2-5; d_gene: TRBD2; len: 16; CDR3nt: TGTGCCAGCAGCTTGGTTGCGGGGGGGCCCGAAGAGACCCAGTACTTC; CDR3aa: CASSLVAGGPEETQYF
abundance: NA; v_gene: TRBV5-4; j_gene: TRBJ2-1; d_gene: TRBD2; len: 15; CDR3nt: TGTGCCAGCAGCCAAGATAGCGGGACCTACAATGAGCAGTTCTTC; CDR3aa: CASSQDSGTYNEQFF
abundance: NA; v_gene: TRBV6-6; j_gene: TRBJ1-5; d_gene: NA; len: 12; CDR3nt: TGTGCCAGCAACCTAAGCAATCAGCCCCAGCATTTT; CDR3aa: CASNLSNQPQHF
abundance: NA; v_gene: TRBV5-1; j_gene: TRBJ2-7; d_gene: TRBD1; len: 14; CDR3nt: TGCGCCAGCAGTGCGGACAGGGCCTCCTACGAGCAGTACTTC; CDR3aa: CASSADRASYEQYF
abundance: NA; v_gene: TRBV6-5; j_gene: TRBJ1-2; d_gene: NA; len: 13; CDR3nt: TGTGCCAGCAGCCCCGCACAGAACTATGGCTACACCTTC; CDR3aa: CASSPAQNYGYTF
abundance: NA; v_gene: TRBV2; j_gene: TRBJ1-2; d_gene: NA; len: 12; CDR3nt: TGTGCCAGCAGTGCAATGAGGGGCGGCTACACCTTC; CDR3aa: CASSAMRGGYTF
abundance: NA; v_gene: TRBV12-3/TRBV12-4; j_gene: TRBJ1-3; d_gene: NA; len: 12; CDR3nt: TGTGCCAGCAGTTTTGATGGAAACACCATATATTTT; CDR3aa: CASSFDGNTIYF
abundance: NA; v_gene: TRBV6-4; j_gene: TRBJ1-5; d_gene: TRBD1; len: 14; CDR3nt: TGTGCCAGCAGTGTGGAAGGGGGCAACCAGCCCCAGCATTTT; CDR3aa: CASSVEGGNQPQHF
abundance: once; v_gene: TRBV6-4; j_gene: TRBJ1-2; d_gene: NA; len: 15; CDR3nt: TGTGCCAGCAGTCCGGGGGGGACCTGGGGCTATGGCTACACCTTC; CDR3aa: CASSPGGTWGYGYTF
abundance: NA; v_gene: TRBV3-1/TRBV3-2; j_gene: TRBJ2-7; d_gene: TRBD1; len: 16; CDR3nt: TGTGCCAGCAGCGACGGGACAGGGGGCGCGTATTACGAGCAGTACTTC; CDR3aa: CASSDGTGGAYYEQYF
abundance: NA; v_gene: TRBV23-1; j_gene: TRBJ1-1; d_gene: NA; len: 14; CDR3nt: TGCGCCAGCAGTCAACCACGGGGGAACACTGAAGCTTTCTTT; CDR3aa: CASSQPRGNTEAFF
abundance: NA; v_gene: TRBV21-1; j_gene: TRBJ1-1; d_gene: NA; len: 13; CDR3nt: TGTGCCAGCAGCAGACCACACTACACTGAAGCTTTCTTT; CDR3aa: CASSRPHYTEAFF
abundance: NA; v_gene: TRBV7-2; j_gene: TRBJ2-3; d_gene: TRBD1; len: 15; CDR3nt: TGTGCCAGCAGCATCGCAGGGGGCCGGGCCGATACGCAGTATTTT; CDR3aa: CASSIAGGRADTQYF
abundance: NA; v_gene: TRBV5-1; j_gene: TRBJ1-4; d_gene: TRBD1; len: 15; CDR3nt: TGCGCCAGCAGCTTGTCGGACAGGGGGCGTGAAAAACTGTTTTTT; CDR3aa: CASSLSDRGREKLFF
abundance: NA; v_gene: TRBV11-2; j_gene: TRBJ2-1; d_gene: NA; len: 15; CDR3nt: TGTGCCAGCAGCTTCGCGGGATTCTCCTACAATGAGCAGTTCTTC; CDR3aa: CASSFAGFSYNEQFF
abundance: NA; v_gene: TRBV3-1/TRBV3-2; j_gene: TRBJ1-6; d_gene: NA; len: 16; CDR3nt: TGTGCCAGCAGCCAAGATGGGGTGGTCTATAATTCACCCCTCCACTTT; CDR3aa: CASSQDGVVYNSPLHF
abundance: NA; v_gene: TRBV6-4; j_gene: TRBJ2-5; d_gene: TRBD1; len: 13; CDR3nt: TGTGCCAGCAGGCGACAGGGACAAGAGACCCAGTACTTC; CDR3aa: CASRRQGQETQYF
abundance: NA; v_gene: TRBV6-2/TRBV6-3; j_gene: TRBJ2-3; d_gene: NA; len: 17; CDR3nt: TGTGCCAGCAGTTACGAGTGGGCTGTCGGAGAACAAGATACGCAGTATTTT; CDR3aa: CASSYEWAVGEQDTQYF
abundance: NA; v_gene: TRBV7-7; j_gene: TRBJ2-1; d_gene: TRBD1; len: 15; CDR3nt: TGTGCTAGCAGCACCGACAGGGGGACCTACAATGAGCAGTTCTTC; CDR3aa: CASSTDRGTYNEQFF
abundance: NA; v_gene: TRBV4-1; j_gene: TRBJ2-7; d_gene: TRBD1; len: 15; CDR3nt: TGCGCCAGCAGCCACTCCGGACAGGGACTCTACGAGCAGTACTTC; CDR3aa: CASSHSGQGLYEQYF